The T cell receptor beta chain under discussion was sequenced for a study of blood T cells in healthy people across ages. The use of a sample-barcoded 5' primer and a J-beta primer mix characterized a second PCR of roughly 7 to 11 cycles. Each cDNA molecule, via a template-switch adaptor with 12 random nucleotides, was tagged. TCRdb fed the 5' RACE reads into MiXCR, producing one record per CDR3 protein. Seen here are about 1 million distinct CDR3 sequences, roughly 45% observed once, and the top ten hold approximately 17%. This CDR3 has 14 amino acids. Germline CDR1 and CDR2: DFQATT and SNEGSKA (reference sequence). With V trimmed by 1 base and J by 4 bases, 6 bases remained unmatched. This clonotype has just a few counts. The antigen remains unidentified. Study-wide results and limits: Versus aged donors, long-lived donors had higher diversity and more naive CD4+ cells.

The receptor was derived from a woman aged 55-69 years in good health. What was sequenced was blood. This chain uses TRBV20-1 with TRBJ2-7; TRBD1 matches 8 bases. CDR3 protein: CSARGQGRPYEQYF. The CDR3 DNA follows: TGCAGTGCTAGAGGACAGGGGCGGCCATACGAGCAGTACTTC.